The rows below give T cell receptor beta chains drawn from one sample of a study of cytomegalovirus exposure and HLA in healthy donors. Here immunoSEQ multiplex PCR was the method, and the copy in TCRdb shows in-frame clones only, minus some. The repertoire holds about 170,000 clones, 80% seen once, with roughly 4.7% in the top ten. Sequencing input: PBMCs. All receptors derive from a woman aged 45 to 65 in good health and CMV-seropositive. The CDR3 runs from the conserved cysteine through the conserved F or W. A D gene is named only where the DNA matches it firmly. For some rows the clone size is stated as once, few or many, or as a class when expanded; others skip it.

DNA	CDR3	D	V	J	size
TGTGCCAGCAGCTTGGGAGACAGGGGGAATGAGCAGTTCTTC	CASSLGDRGNEQFF	TRBD1	TRBV5-4	TRBJ2-1	.
TGTGCCACCTCAACTAGCGGGGGGAGCACAGATACGCAGTATTTT	CATSTSGGSTDTQYF	TRBD2	TRBV7-3	TRBJ2-3	.
TGTGCCAGCAGCTTAGAAGGGGGTGGCGGCTACACCTTC	CASSLEGGGGYTF	.	TRBV7-9	TRBJ1-2	.
TGTGCCAGCAGCGTAGAAGCGGGCACAGATACGCAGTATTTT	CASSVEAGTDTQYF	.	TRBV9	TRBJ2-3	once
TGCAGCGTTAGGGCAGGGGCCACGAACACTGAAGCTTTCTTT	CSVRAGATNTEAFF	.	TRBV29-1	TRBJ1-1	.
TGTGCCAGCTCTGCCGCGATAGACATGTACAATGAGCAGTTCTTC	CASSAAIDMYNEQFF	.	TRBV18	TRBJ2-1	.
TGTGCCAGCAGTGCTTACAGGGTGGTGAACACTGAAGCTTTCTTT	CASSAYRVVNTEAFF	.	TRBV6-4	TRBJ1-1	.
TGTGCCAGCAGCGGCTACAGGAATGACTCTGGGGCCAACGTCCTGACTTTC	CASSGYRNDSGANVLTF	.	TRBV9	TRBJ2-6	.
TGTGCCAGCAGTTCTCAGACAGTCTATGGCTACACCTTC	CASSSQTVYGYTF	.	TRBV28	TRBJ1-2	.
TGTGCCATCAGCCGTACAGGGGGCACTGGAAACACCATATATTTT	CAISRTGGTGNTIYF	TRBD1	TRBV10-3	TRBJ1-3	.
TGTGCCAGCAGCTTAATCACTAGCGGGAGTCCTCACTACGAGCAGTACTTC	CASSLITSGSPHYEQYF	TRBD2	TRBV5-8	TRBJ2-7	.
TGTGCCAGCTCACCCCTTGACAGACCCTCTGGGGCCAACGTCCTGACTTTC	CASSPLDRPSGANVLTF	.	TRBV18	TRBJ2-6	.
TGTGCCAGCAGGGGGCCAGGAGCTGGGGCCAACGTCCTGACTTTC	CASRGPGAGANVLTF	TRBD1	TRBV10-3	TRBJ2-6	.
TGCAGCGTCCTCCGAGACACCTTC	CSVLRDTF	.	TRBV29-1	TRBJ1-2	once
TGTGCCAGCAGCTTAGTCTGGGCTAGCACAGATACGCAGTATTTT	CASSLVWASTDTQYF	.	TRBV7-2	TRBJ2-3	.
TGTGCCTGGTCCCCTTTAATTGAAGCTTTCTTT	CAWSPLIEAFF	.	TRBV30	TRBJ1-1	.
TGTGCCAGCAGCTTAGGGCCCGCGGGAGTAATTGGTAATGAGCAGTTCTTC	CASSLGPAGVIGNEQFF	TRBD2	TRBV7-9	TRBJ2-1	once
TGTGCCAGCAGTTACTCCCCCCGTGCAACTAATGAAAAACTGTTTTTT	CASSYSPRATNEKLFF	.	TRBV27	TRBJ1-4	.
TGTGCCAGCAGCCTCCCGACAGGTCGAGAGCAGTTCTTC	CASSLPTGREQFF	.	TRBV7-8	TRBJ2-1	few
TGTGCCATTACCCTACCCGGGGTGTATAATTCACCCCTCCACTTT	CAITLPGVYNSPLHF	.	TRBV6-1	TRBJ1-6	.
TGTGCCAGTAGTATCCGACAGGGGGCGGGAGATACGCAGTATTTT	CASSIRQGAGDTQYF	TRBD1	TRBV19	TRBJ2-3	.
TGTGCCAGCAGCTTCGATGGGAGGGAAGATACGCAGTATTTT	CASSFDGREDTQYF	TRBD2	TRBV7-9	TRBJ2-3	.
TGTGCCAGCAGCCAAGTCTATGCAGGGACTGGAAACACCATATATTTT	CASSQVYAGTGNTIYF	.	TRBV14	TRBJ1-3	few
TGTGCCAGCAGCTTGGCGGGAGGTGTCGCCGGGGAGCTGTTTTTT	CASSLAGGVAGELFF	TRBD2	TRBV11-2	TRBJ2-2	few
TGTGCCAGCAGCTTAATCTCGCGGAAGACCTACGAGCAGTACTTC	CASSLISRKTYEQYF	.	TRBV7-2	TRBJ2-7	.
TGTGCCAGCAGCTTAGGCGGACAGTCTCAAGCAAGAAACACCATATATTTT	CASSLGGQSQARNTIYF	.	TRBV13	TRBJ1-3	.
TGTGCCAGCAGCCTCCCGGGAACCTACGAGCAGTACTTC	CASSLPGTYEQYF	.	TRBV7-3	TRBJ2-7	.
TGTGCCAGCAGATTTAGCGGAGGGGCGGGGGAGACCCAGTACTTC	CASRFSGGAGETQYF	.	TRBV11-2	TRBJ2-5	.
TGCACCAGCAGCGCCCGGGTCCTCTACTGGTACTTC	CTSSARVLYWYF	.	TRBV1	TRBJ2-7	.
TGTGCCAGCAGCACCGGGACTAGCGGGAATGAGCAGTTCTTC	CASSTGTSGNEQFF	TRBD2	TRBV6-7	TRBJ2-1	.
TGTGCCAGCAGCTTGGAAAGGACTAGCGTCCCCTACGAGCAGTACTTC	CASSLERTSVPYEQYF	TRBD2	TRBV5-4	TRBJ2-7	.
TGTGCCAGCAGACAGACAGGGGGCAGTTTAGAGACCCAGTACTTC	CASRQTGGSLETQYF	TRBD1	TRBV7-3	TRBJ2-5	.
TGTGCCAGTAGTATCCTCGCCGGGACTAGCGGTTTATTCGAGCAGTACTTC	CASSILAGTSGLFEQYF	TRBD2	TRBV19	TRBJ2-7	.
TGTGCCATCAGTGGGGGGACAGGGGTGAGGACTGAAGCTTTCTTT	CAISGGTGVRTEAFF	TRBD1	TRBV10-3	TRBJ1-1	.
TGTGCCAGCAGTTACGCGGGCACAGATACGCAGTATTTT	CASSYAGTDTQYF	.	TRBV6-5	TRBJ2-3	few
TGTGCCAGCAGTTTCGACGGGAGCTCCAATGGGCAGTTCTTC	CASSFDGSSNGQFF	.	TRBV28	TRBJ2-1	.
TGTGCCAGCAGCTATATAAATCCAGATACGCAGTATTTT	CASSYINPDTQYF	.	TRBV4-2	TRBJ2-3	few
TGTGCCAGCAGCCCCTCAGGGACAGGGGGGTATGGCTACACCTTC	CASSPSGTGGYGYTF	TRBD1	TRBV7-8	TRBJ1-2	.
TGTGCCAGCAGCTTACTAGCGGGGGGCACAGATACGCAGTATTTT	CASSLLAGGTDTQYF	TRBD2	TRBV7-2	TRBJ2-3	few
TGTGCCAGCAGTTACCGGGACGGGACATTCCAAGACGGCTACACCTTC	CASSYRDGTFQDGYTF	.	TRBV6-6	TRBJ1-2	.
TGTGCCAGCAGCTTTAGCGGCACAGATACGCAGTATTTT	CASSFSGTDTQYF	.	TRBV5-4	TRBJ2-3	few
TGTGCCAGCAGGTCTACCGGGGAGAAAAACATTCAGTACTTC	CASRSTGEKNIQYF	.	TRBV7-2	TRBJ2-4	.
TGCAGCGTTGAAGCTGGAGGTTTGGCCAACGTCCTGACTTTC	CSVEAGGLANVLTF	.	TRBV29-1	TRBJ2-6	.
TGTGCCAGCAGCCCGCAGGGGAGGAACACTGAAGCTTTCTTT	CASSPQGRNTEAFF	.	TRBV7-3	TRBJ1-1	few
TGTGCCAGCAGCTTAGGGGAGGGGAATACGCAGTATTTT	CASSLGEGNTQYF	TRBD2	TRBV7-9	TRBJ2-3	once
TGTGCCTTAGCACCCGGAAACTATGGCTACACCTTC	CALAPGNYGYTF	.	TRBV28	TRBJ1-2	.
TGCGCCAGCAGCCAAGATAATTCACTAGCGGGGCGACCTAGCACAGATACGCAGTATTTT	CASSQDNSLAGRPSTDTQYF	TRBD2	TRBV4-1	TRBJ2-3	.
TGTGCCAGCAGCTTAGCGGGGGGGTTGGAGACCCAGTACTTC	CASSLAGGLETQYF	TRBD2	TRBV11-2	TRBJ2-5	.
TGTGCCAGCAGTATGGACAGTAGCAATCAGCCCCAGCATTTT	CASSMDSSNQPQHF	.	TRBV2	TRBJ1-5	few
TGTGCCAGCAGACTAGACACGATGAGCTACGAGCAGTACTTC	CASRLDTMSYEQYF	.	TRBV2	TRBJ2-7	.
TGCGCCAGCAGCCACCAGGGGGGACCCACCGAGCAGTACTTC	CASSHQGGPTEQYF	.	TRBV5-1	TRBJ2-7	.
TGTGCCAGCAGTGCCACCGGGACTAGCGCCGATGAGCAGTTCTTC	CASSATGTSADEQFF	TRBD2	TRBV6-1	TRBJ2-1	few
TGTGCCAGCAGCTTACAGGGTCCCAACGAGCAGTACTTC	CASSLQGPNEQYF	.	TRBV7-3	TRBJ2-7	.
TGTGCCAGCAGAATCCCTATGGGACAAAGAGCTAACTATGGCTACACCTTC	CASRIPMGQRANYGYTF	.	TRBV28	TRBJ1-2	once
TGCGCCAGCAGTGATCCCTTAGCGGGTCCAGCCACAGATACGCAGTATTTT	CASSDPLAGPATDTQYF	TRBD2	TRBV10-1	TRBJ2-3	.